This T cell receptor beta chain emerged from a study of metastatic and nonmetastatic thyroid tumors. CDR3 length: 13 amino acids. Germline V gene data show CDR1 as SNHLY and CDR2 as FYNNEI. The germline V and J ends were trimmed by 10 bases and 8 bases, with 18 bases remaining between them. Via MiXCR, TCRdb re-called the PCR reads. This table holds 20,000 or so clones, about 14% found once. All patients reached thyroid surgery having received no treatment beforehand. In its sample, this clone was seen many times. Sequenced input: tumor tissue. The chain links TRBV2 to TRBJ2-1; D is uncertain. The sequence came from a female donor with papillary thyroid cancer or a benign thyroid nodule (not recorded which). Some clones in this sample may be carry-over from other donors' samples. CDR3 DNA sequence: TGTGCCACCAGAAGGTTGTTACAATATGAGCAGTTCTTC. Protein: CATRRLLQYEQFF.